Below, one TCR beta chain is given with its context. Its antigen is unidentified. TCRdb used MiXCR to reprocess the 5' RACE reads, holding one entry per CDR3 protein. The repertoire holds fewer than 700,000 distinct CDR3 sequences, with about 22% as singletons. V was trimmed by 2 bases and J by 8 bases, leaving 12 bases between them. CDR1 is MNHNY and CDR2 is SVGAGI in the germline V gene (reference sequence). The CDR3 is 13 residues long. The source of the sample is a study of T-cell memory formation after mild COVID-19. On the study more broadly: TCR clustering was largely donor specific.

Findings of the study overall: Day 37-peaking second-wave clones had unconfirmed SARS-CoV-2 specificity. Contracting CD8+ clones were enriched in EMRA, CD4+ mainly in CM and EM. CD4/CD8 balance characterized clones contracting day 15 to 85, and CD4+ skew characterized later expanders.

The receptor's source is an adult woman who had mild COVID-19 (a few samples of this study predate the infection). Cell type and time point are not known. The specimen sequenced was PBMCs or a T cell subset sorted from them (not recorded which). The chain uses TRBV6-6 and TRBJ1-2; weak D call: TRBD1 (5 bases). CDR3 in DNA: TGTGCCAGCAGTTACGACAGAGAGAGAGGCTACACCTTC. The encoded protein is CASSYDRERGYTF.